This entry concerns a single T cell receptor beta chain. What it recognizes is unknown. This entry is derived from a study of vaccination effects on CD4 cells after COVID-19. Overall study findings and caveats: Whether induced by infection or by vaccine, clones showed marked clonal contraction late after vaccination.

Following a roughly eleven-day culture, CD4+ T cells were purified. It was two doses of either the BNT162b2 or mRNA-1273 vaccine that participants received. Profiled with immunoSEQ multiplex PCR; TCRdb holds only in-frame clones, not every one. The repertoire holds 45,000 to 60,000 clones, with under 80% as singletons. The material was CD4+ T cells from PBMCs cultured without peptide, obtained after COVID-19 vaccination. The sequence was obtained from a human donor who received a COVID-19 vaccine.

CDR3 DNA: TGCGCCAGCAGCCAAAGGGACAGCTCTGGAAACACCATATATTTT. Its protein product is CASSQRDSSGNTIYF. V gene TRBV4-1 combines with J gene TRBJ1-3, with 7 positions matching TRBD1. The ends lost 2 bases at V and 0 bases at J; junction bases unmatched: 1. The CDR3 runs 15 residues. Germline V gives CDR1 MGHRA, CDR2 YSYEKL.